This TCR beta chain was obtained from a study of OX40 agonist ivuxolimab in advanced cancers. In the study overall: Dose-escalation patients were diagnosed with hepatocellular carcinoma, melanoma, renal cell cancer or head and neck cancer. Subjects had a mean age of roughly 60 years, with a range of 23 to 79; almost 85% were male.

The table came from immunoSEQ multiplex PCR; TCRdb's copy has only in-frame clones and leaves some out. This sample has about 96,000 clones, with more than 80% found just once. CDR1 LNHDA and CDR2 SQIVND come from the germline V gene (reference sequence). The CDR3 has 12 residues. V was cut by 4 bases and J by 8 bases, with 11 bases left in between. The chain couples TRBV19 to TRBJ1-2; TRBD1 is a possible D gene (5 bases). This sample comprised CD4+ or CD8+ T cells sorted from blood, obtained in a trial of the OX40 agonist ivuxolimab. The receptor's source is an adult with an advanced solid tumor such as melanoma, head and neck, liver or kidney cancer. The CDR3 sequence is CASSNRAGGYTF. The CDR3 nucleotides are TGTGCCAGTAGTAACAGAGCAGGGGGCTACACCTTC.